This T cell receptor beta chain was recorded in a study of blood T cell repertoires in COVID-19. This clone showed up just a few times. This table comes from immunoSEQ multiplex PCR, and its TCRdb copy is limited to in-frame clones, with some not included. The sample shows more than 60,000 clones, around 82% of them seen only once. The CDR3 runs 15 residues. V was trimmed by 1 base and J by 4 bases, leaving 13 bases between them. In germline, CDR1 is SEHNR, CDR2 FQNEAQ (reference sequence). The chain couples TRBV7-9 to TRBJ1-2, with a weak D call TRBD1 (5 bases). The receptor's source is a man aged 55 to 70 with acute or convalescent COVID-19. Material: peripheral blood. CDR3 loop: CASSLDAGPGYGYTF. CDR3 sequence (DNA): TGTGCCAGCAGCTTAGATGCGGGGCCTGGCTATGGCTACACCTTC.